Listed here is a single TCR beta chain. This sample is drawn from a study of blood T cell repertoires in COVID-19. Whole-study context: The analysed material was cDNA or gDNA that came from T cells, B-cell-depleted T cells, or PBMCs.

Looked up from germline, CDR1 is MNHEY and CDR2 is SVGAGI. The CDR3 has 14 amino acids. V lost 4 bases, J lost 6 bases, and 0 bases stayed unmatched. Here immunoSEQ multiplex PCR was the method, and the copy in TCRdb shows in-frame clones only, minus some. The profile shows hundreds of thousands of clones, approximately 87% of them singletons. The chain recombines TRBV6-5 with TRBJ2-2, with 12 nucleotides matching TRBD2. This sequence was found in a human donor in a cohort sampled during active COVID-19. The sequencing sample was made of peripheral blood. The CDR3 here is CASSSSGGAGELFF. The CDR3 nucleotides are TGTGCCAGCAGTTCTAGCGGGGGGGCCGGGGAGCTGTTTTTT.